There are a few counts of the clone carrying this TCR beta chain. Its specificity is unknown. This specimen belongs to a study of identical twins. Points from the study as a whole: Zero-insertion results could be subject to partial confounding by invariant MAIT and iNKT cells. Where beta out-of-frame sequences were concerned, excess twin sharing was weaker.

TCRdb independently ran MiXCR on the 5' RACE reads; one entry per CDR3 protein. In the table there are roughly 770,000 distinct CDR3 sequences, about 20% of which are singletons. V was trimmed by 7 bases and J by 3 bases, leaving 12 bases between them. This CDR3 is built from 12 residues. In germline, CDR1 is SQVTM, CDR2 ANQGSEA. This sample also appeared in a second study, on T cells expressing NK-cell markers. Per that study: Once again these clonotypes came out on top in the CD3+CD56-NKG2C+ fraction of several donors.

This TCR was sampled from a woman aged 18-29 years in good health. What was sequenced was PBMCs. The J gene is TRBJ2-5, the V gene TRBV29-1, with D tentatively TRBD2 (6 bases). CDR3 coding DNA: TGCAGCGCCGGGACTTTGAAAGAGACCCAGTACTTC. It encodes CSAGTLKETQYF.